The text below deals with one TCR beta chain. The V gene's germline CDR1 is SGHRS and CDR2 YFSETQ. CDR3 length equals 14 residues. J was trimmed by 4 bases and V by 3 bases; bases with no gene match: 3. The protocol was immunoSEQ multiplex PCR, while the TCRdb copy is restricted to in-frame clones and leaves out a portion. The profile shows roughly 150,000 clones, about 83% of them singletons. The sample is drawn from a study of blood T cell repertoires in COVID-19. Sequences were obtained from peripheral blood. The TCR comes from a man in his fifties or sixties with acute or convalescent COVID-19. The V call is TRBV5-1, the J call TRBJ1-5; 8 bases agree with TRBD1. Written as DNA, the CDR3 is TGCGCCAGCAGCTCGGGACAGGAAAATCAGCCCCAGCATTTT. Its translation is CASSSGQENQPQHF.